One and the same sample provided the 24 T cell receptor beta chains below, sequenced in a study of Graves' ophthalmopathy and Graves' hyperthyroidism. Amplification from RNA transcripts yielded the TCR beta CDR3 regions. HTBI-primed RT-PCR formed the first round, and a multiplex PCR formed the second. Via MiXCR, TCRdb re-called the multiplex PCR reads, giving one row per CDR3 protein. The table lists approximately 210,000 distinct CDR3 sequences, approximately 21% of them singletons, with roughly 45% in the top ten. What was sequenced was peripheral blood. These receptor sequences come from a woman between 50 and 59 years old with Graves' ophthalmopathy.

In its sample, this clonotype was seen many times. The CDR3 sequence is CASSAPAVNDNEQFF. CDR3 DNA: TGTGCCAGCAGTGCCCCAGCGGTAAACGACAATGAGCAGTTCTTC. The chain links TRBV27 to TRBJ2-1, with D perhaps matching TRBD2 (5 bases). The CDR3 spans 15 residues. Trimming stripped 5 bases from V and 5 bases from J, with 16 bases between. The germline CDR1 and CDR2 sequences are MNHEY and SMNVEV (reference sequence).

This clonotype occurred many times. The V and J genes are TRBV4-1 and TRBJ2-7, with 15 bases matching TRBD2. After removal of 4 bases from V and 1 base from J, the junction contained 8 bases not matched to a gene. The germline V gene has CDR1 MGHRA and CDR2 YSYEKL. The CDR3 runs to 18 residues. In DNA, the CDR3 is TGCGCCAGCAGCCCGGGACTAGCGGGAGGAGGTTTGTCCTACGAGCAGTACTTC. As protein: CASSPGLAGGGLSYEQYF.

This clonotype came up many times. The chain recombines TRBV18 with TRBJ2-5; 8 nucleotides line up with TRBD1. Germline lookup yields CDR1 KGHSH and CDR2 LQKENI. This CDR3 is 16 amino acids long. J lost 3 bases, V lost 6 bases, and 12 bases had no gene match. CDR3 in DNA: TGTGCCAGCTCCCCTCCGGGACAGGCAGCGGAAGAGACCCAGTACTTC. This codes for CASSPPGQAAEETQYF.

V is TRBV7-2 and J is TRBJ2-7; 8 bases align to TRBD1. The germline V gene encodes CDR1 SGHTA and CDR2 FQGNSA. The V and J ends lost 5 bases and 2 bases, in that order; junction bases with no gene match: 5. The CDR3 has 14 amino acids. The CDR3 reads CASSTLDRAYEQYF. CDR3 nucleotides: TGTGCCAGCAGCACATTGGACAGGGCCTACGAGCAGTACTTC.

This clonotype has a handful of counts. Just one base apart from a much larger clone, this may be a read error. The genes are TRBV19 and TRBJ1-5; the D gene is possibly TRBD1 (6 bases). There are 15 residues in the CDR3. Per the germline V gene, CDR1 is LNHDA and CDR2 is SQIVND (reference sequence). The CDR3 sequence is CASSMAGDSSQPQHF. For the CDR3, the DNA is TGTGCCAGTAGTATGGCAGGGGATAGCAGTCAGCCCCAGCATTTT.

This clonotype was seen ten or more times. The genes are TRBV2 and TRBJ1-2; 11 positions match TRBD1. The CDR3 length is 15 residues. Per germline, CDR1 SNHLY and CDR2 FYNNEI. V gave up 6 bases and J gave up 5 bases; unmatched junction bases: 8. The CDR3 region has the DNA TGTGCCAGCAGACAAGGACAGGGGGCAGGATATGGCTACACCTTC. Translation gives CASRQGQGAGYGYTF.

Many counts were recorded for this clonotype. The chain has TRBV2 and TRBJ1-1, with 7 nucleotides matching TRBD1. From germline, CDR1 is SNHLY and CDR2 FYNNEI. This CDR3 spans 12 amino acids. V dropped 2 bases and J dropped 7; count of bases not matched to a gene: 1. This chain's CDR3 is CASSESGGEAFF. For the CDR3, the DNA is TGTGCCAGCAGTGAATCAGGGGGTGAAGCTTTCTTT.

In the case of this clonotype: It is likely a read error, because the conserved phenylalanine at the end of the CDR3 is missing. The chain carries TRBV5-1 and TRBJ1-1; D gene unclear. V was shortened by 4 bases and J by 5 bases, with 12 bases between the two germline ends. From germline, CDR1 is SGHRS and CDR2 YFSETQ. CDR3 size: 13 residues. As DNA, the CDR3 is TGCGCCAGCAGCGACGGACGGGGAACTGAAGCTTTCCTT. It codes for CASSDGRGTEAFL.

This clonotype was picked up many times. The chain has TRBV7-3 and TRBJ1-1, with D possibly TRBD1 on 5 matching bases. Germline CDR1 is SGHTA and CDR2 is FQGTGA. This CDR3 contains 14 residues. The germline V and J ends were trimmed by 5 bases and 1 base, with 11 bases remaining between them. In DNA, the CDR3 is TGTGCCAGCAGCCAGGGACGGTCGAACACTGAAGCTTTCTTT. This translates into CASSQGRSNTEAFF.

The chain recombines TRBV11-2 with TRBJ2-7, with D possibly being TRBD2 (5 bases). CDR3 length: 14 amino acids. Trimming removed 1 base from V and 3 bases from J, with 10 bases in between. The germline gives CDR1 SGHAT, CDR2 FQNNGV. In DNA form, the CDR3 reads TGTGCCAGCAGCTTAGGTCCAGGAGGCTACGAGCAGTACTTC. It is translated as CASSLGPGGYEQYF.

The chain employs TRBV7-8 and TRBJ2-7; weak D call: TRBD2 (6 bases). V lost 5 bases and J lost 7, with 15 bases in between. The CDR3 is 13 amino acids. In germline, CDR1 is SGHVS, CDR2 FQNEAQ. The CDR3 sequence is CASSEPGVSEQYF. CDR3 nucleotide sequence: TGTGCCAGCAGCGAACCGGGAGTGTCGGAGCAGTACTTC.

This clonotype was recorded many times. The V and J genes are TRBV10-1 and TRBJ1-6, with D possibly TRBD1 on 5 matching bases. From germline, CDR1 is WNHNN and CDR2 SYGVQD (reference sequence). V was pared by 6 bases and J by 10 bases, with 13 bases between. The CDR3 covers 13 residues. CDR3 DNA sequence: TGCGCCAGCAGCGCCAGGGAGAGATCACCCCTCCACTTT. Its protein is CASSARERSPLHF.

This clonotype was detected many times. This chain's CDR3 is CASSLGWGAGQPQHF. CDR3 DNA: TGTGCCAGCAGTCTGGGGTGGGGGGCGGGCCAGCCCCAGCATTTT. This chain joins TRBV12-3 or TRBV12-4 and TRBJ1-5; D possibly corresponds to TRBD1 (6 bases). V was pared by 5 bases and J by 7 bases, with 18 bases between. The CDR3 spans 15 residues.

This clonotype was seen at least ten times. This sequence joins TRBV2 and TRBJ2-4; D is possibly TRBD2 (5 bases). The germline V gene has CDR1 SNHLY and CDR2 FYNNEI. The CDR3 loop spans 14 amino acids. Trimming left V 2 bases short and J 5 bases short, with 10 bases between. The CDR3 is CASSEWRAQNIQYF. The CDR3 DNA reads TGTGCCAGCAGTGAATGGCGGGCCCAAAACATTCAGTACTTC.

The sample holds many counts of this clonotype. The genes are TRBV30 and TRBJ2-5; D not certain. The CDR3 extends over 14 amino acids. V lost 2 bases and J lost 4, with 14 bases in between. Per germline, CDR1 GTSNPN and CDR2 SVGIG (reference sequence). DNA for the CDR3: TGTGCCTGGAGTTCCCTTGGGCCGGGAGAGACCCAGTACTTC. It yields the protein CAWSSLGPGETQYF.

The table lists this clonotype with many counts. The V gene is TRBV24-1, the J gene TRBJ1-2; 7 bases are a match to TRBD1. Germline V CDR1 and CDR2: KGHDR, SFDVKD. With V trimmed by 4 bases and J by 8 bases, 12 bases remained unmatched. The CDR3 loop spans 15 amino acids. CDR3 sequence: CATSEGIGTATGYTF. CDR3 DNA sequence: TGTGCCACCAGTGAAGGGATCGGGACAGCCACCGGCTACACCTTC.

This clonotype was observed many times. The chain couples TRBV10-2 to TRBJ2-2, with a weak D call TRBD2 (6 bases). Germline-derived CDR1 and CDR2 are WSHSY and SAAADI. CDR3 length: 16 amino acids. V lost 3 bases, J lost 0 bases, and 11 bases lay in between. CDR3 in DNA: TGCGCCAGCAGTGATTTCGCGGGAACGAACACCGGGGAGCTGTTTTTT. This encodes CASSDFAGTNTGELFF.

The V call is TRBV12-3 or TRBV12-4, the J call TRBJ1-1; maybe TRBD1 (5 bases). Deletions cut 5 bases from V and 1 base from J, with 11 bases between. The CDR3 has 14 amino acids. CDR3 bases: TGTGCCAGCAGTCTGGACGGGGGGAACACTGAAGCTTTCTTT. Its protein product is CASSLDGGNTEAFF.

This clonotype was seen at least ten times. The chain links TRBV12-3 or TRBV12-4 to TRBJ1-5; TRBD1 aligns across 7 bases. The CDR3 sequence is 17 residues long. J lost 2 bases, V lost 0 bases, and 7 bases had no gene match. CDR3 protein: CASSLALSGGGNQPQHF. CDR3 sequence (DNA): TGTGCCAGCAGTTTAGCGCTCTCAGGGGGAGGCAATCAGCCCCAGCATTTT.

This clonotype was counted ten times or more. The chain has TRBV6-2 or TRBV6-3 and TRBJ2-7; 9 nucleotides agree with TRBD1. CDR1 and CDR2 (germline): MNHEY, SVGEGT. This CDR3 region has 17 residues. V lost 2 bases, J lost 5 bases, and 13 bases stayed unmatched. DNA of the CDR3: TGTGCCAGCAGTTACCGAGGGACAGGGCCCGCAGTCAACGAGCAGTACTTC. This encodes CASSYRGTGPAVNEQYF.

This clonotype was found many times. The CDR3 nucleotides read TGTGCCAGCAGAAATCGGACTAGCGATTCGGAGACCCAGTACTTC. Its protein product is CASRNRTSDSETQYF. The rearrangement joins TRBV6-2 or TRBV6-3 to TRBJ2-5; 9 bases align to TRBD2. Unmatched junction bases numbered 10, after V lost 6 bases and J lost 5 bases. Germline V CDR1 and CDR2: MNHEY, SVGEGT. The CDR3 covers 15 residues.

This clonotype was observed many times. The J gene is TRBJ2-5, the V gene TRBV4-1; 12 bases agree with TRBD2. The CDR3 loop spans 20 amino acids. Per germline, CDR1 MGHRA and CDR2 YSYEKL. The V gene end was trimmed by 0 bases and the J gene end by 7 bases; junction bases not matched to a gene: 18. The CDR3 is CASSQEASGRAGSWGGTQYF. CDR3 DNA: TGCGCCAGCAGCCAAGAGGCTAGCGGGAGGGCCGGGAGCTGGGGCGGGACCCAGTACTTC.

This clonotype occurred many times. The chain joins TRBV6-1 to TRBJ1-2; D might be TRBD1 (5 bases). The CDR3 loop spans 15 amino acids. Germline assignment: CDR1 MNHNS and CDR2 SASEGT. Trimming pared 0 bases from V and 7 bases from J, leaving 15 bases between. CDR3 DNA sequence: TGTGCCAGCAGTGAAGCGTCGGGGGGAGTCAGTGGCTACACCTTC. This gives the protein CASSEASGGVSGYTF.

This clonotype came up a few times. The chain employs TRBV11-1 and TRBJ1-3, with a possible D match to TRBD1 (6 bases). Germline assignment: CDR1 SGHAT and CDR2 FQDESV (reference sequence). Trimming shortened V by 6 bases and J by 1 base, and 16 bases separated the two germline ends. This CDR3 region has 16 residues. The CDR3: CASRGGRGSSGNTIYF. The CDR3 nucleotides are TGTGCCAGCAGGGGGGGCAGGGGTTCGTCTGGAAACACCATATATTTT.